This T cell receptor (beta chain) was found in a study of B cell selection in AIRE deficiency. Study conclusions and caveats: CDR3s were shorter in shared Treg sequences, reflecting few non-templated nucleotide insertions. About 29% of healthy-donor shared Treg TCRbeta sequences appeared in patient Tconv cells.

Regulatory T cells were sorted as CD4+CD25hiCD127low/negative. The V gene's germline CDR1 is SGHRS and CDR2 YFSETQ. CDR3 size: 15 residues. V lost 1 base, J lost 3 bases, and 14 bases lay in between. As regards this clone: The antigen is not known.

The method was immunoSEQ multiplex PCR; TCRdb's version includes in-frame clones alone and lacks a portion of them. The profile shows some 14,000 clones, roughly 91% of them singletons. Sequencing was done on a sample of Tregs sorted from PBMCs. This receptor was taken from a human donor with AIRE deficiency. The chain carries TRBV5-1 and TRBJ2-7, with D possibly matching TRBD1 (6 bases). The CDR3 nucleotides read TGCGCCAGCAGCTTGACAGGGTACCAGAACTACGAGCAGTACTTC. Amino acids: CASSLTGYQNYEQYF.